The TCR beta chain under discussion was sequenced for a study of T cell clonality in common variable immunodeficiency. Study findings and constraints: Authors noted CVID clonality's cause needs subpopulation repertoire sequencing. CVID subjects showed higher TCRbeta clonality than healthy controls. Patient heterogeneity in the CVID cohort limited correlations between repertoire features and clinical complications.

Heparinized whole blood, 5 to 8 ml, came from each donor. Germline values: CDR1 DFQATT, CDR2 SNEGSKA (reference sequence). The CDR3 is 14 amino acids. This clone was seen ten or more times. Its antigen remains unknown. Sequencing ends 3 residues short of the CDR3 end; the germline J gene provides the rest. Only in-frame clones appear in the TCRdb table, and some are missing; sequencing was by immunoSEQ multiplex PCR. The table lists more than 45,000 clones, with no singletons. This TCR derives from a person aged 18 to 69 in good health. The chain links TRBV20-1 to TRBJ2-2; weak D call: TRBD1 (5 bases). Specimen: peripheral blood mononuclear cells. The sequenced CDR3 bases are TGCAGTGCTAGAGATATAACAGGTCAATCACCG. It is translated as CSARDITGQSP. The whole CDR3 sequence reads CSARDITGQSPLFF.